This T cell receptor (beta chain) was profiled in a study of response to subunit inactivated influenza vaccine (dated by TCRdb to 2016 to 2018). Turning to the overall study: The study used deep quantitative T cell receptor repertoire profiling to track responses to a trivalent subunit inactivated influenza vaccine. Beyond this particular receptor, the publication reports: The authors proposed that each seasonal influenza vaccination may bring in only a limited number of new T cells.

About this clonotype itself: Its antigen specificity is not known. Nothing much larger sits one base from this clone, and base qualities are not available.

Spanning cysteine to phenylalanine, the CDR3 consists of 18 amino acids. Kept here is only the CDR3 DNA, which spans 54 bases and is read in frame from base 1. V is reduced by 0 bases and J by 2 bases, leaving a spacing of 17 bases between them. The germline V gene (reference sequence) supplies CDR1 LGHDT and CDR2 YNNKEL. Receptors were amplified or captured by RT-PCR. The data were produced on an Illumina HiSeq 2500. TCRdb ran its own pipeline on the public reads, namely fastp trimming at Q25 and MiXCR clone calling, and kept in-frame beta chains. Rows are unified per CDR3 protein, each entry keeping the most common DNA and genes. The sample table records 250,000 to 350,000 distinct CDR3 sequences; roughly 22% of these occur just once. The top ten constitute about 9.4% of the sample.

This receptor was obtained from a man between 50 and 69 years old who received an inactivated influenza vaccine. Donor details come from another sample of the same person, matched by shared clones. Sequences were derived from PBMCs from blood, sampled about 19 months after vaccination. This chain is built from TRBV3-1 and TRBJ2-1, and perhaps TRBD2 as D gene, on 7 matching bases. The sequenced DNA: TGTGCCAGCAGCCAAGAAGATGGGGGGGCGCCGACCTACAATGAGCAGTTCTTC. Translation gives CASSQEDGGAPTYNEQFF.